The source of this T cell receptor beta chain is a study of T cells after yellow fever vaccination. Overall study context: Each low-cell-number fraction was prepared by means of SMART-Seq v4 Ultra Low Input.

Using its own MiXCR run on the 5' RACE reads, TCRdb lists one record per CDR3 protein. The sample has about 330,000 distinct CDR3 sequences, 4.1% seen once. The CDR3 is 16 residues long. Between the trimmed V and J ends, which lost 0 bases and 6 bases, there was a span of 18 bases. The V gene's germline CDR1 is SGHRS and CDR2 YFSETQ. This clonotype has at least ten counts. The chain employs TRBV5-1 and TRBJ1-2; TRBD1 might be the D (5 bases). The source material was PBMCs, sampled 5 days after the yellow fever booster vaccination. The receptor was isolated from a man younger than 30 who received the YFV17D yellow fever vaccine. The CDR3 reads CASSLGNRQSPHGYTF. The CDR3 bases are TGCGCCAGCAGCTTGGGGAATCGACAGTCACCCCATGGCTACACCTTC.